Below, one T cell receptor (beta chain) is given with its context. The record originates from a study of blood T cell repertoires in COVID-19. Study-wide background: T cells, B-cell-depleted T cells, or PBMCs provided the cDNA or gDNA that served as material.

The junction had 6 bases not matched to a gene; V was cut back by 7 bases and J by 6 bases. Germline loops: CDR1 ENHRY, CDR2 SYGVKD. The CDR3 runs 14 residues. Enrolled through a virtual design, the participants were between roughly 18 and 95 years of age and came from 24 US areas. Profiled with immunoSEQ multiplex PCR; TCRdb holds only in-frame clones, not every one. Of under 250,000 clones in the sample, just over 85% were seen once. This receptor was obtained from a man aged 40-55 years who had recovered from COVID-19. This chain links TRBV10-3 with TRBJ2-2; 9 bases line up with TRBD1. Sequencing was performed on PBMCs or T cells enriched from blood (not recorded which). The CDR3 here is CAITPGQGPGELFF. The CDR3 nucleotides are TGTGCCATCACTCCGGGACAGGGTCCCGGGGAGCTGTTTTTT.